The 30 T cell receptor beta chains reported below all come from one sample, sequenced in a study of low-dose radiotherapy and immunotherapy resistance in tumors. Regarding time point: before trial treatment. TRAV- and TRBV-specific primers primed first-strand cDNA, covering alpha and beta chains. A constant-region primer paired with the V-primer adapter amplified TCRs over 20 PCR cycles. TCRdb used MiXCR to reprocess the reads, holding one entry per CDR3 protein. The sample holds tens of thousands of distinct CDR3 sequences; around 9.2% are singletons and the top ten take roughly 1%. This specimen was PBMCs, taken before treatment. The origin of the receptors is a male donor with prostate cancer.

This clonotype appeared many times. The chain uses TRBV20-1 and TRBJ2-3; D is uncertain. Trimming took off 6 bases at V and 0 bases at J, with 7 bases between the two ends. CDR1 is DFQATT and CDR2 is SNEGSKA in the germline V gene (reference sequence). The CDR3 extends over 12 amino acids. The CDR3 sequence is CSAPPSTDTQYF. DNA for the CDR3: TGCAGTGCCCCCCCAAGCACAGATACGCAGTATTTT.

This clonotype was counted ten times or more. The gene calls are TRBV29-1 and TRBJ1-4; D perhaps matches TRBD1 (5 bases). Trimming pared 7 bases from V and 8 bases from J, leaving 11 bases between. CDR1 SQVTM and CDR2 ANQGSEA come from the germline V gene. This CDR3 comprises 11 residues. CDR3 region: CSAGNREKLFF. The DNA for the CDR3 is TGCAGCGCTGGAAACAGGGAAAAACTGTTTTTT.

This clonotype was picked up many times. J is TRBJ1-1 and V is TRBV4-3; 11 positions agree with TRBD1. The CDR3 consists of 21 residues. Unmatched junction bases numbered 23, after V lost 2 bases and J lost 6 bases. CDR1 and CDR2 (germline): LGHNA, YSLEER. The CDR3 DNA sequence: TGCGCCAGCAGCCAATCACGACTGGACAGGGGGCATTATTTGAGGGGTGCTGAAGCTTTCTTT. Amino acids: CASSQSRLDRGHYLRGAEAFF.

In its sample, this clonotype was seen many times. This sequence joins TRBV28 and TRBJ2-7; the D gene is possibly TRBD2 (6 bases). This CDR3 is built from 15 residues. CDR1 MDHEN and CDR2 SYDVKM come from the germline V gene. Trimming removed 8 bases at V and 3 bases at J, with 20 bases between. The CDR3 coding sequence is TGTGCCAGCCGCCGACTAGAGGGCTTTAGCTACGAGCAGTACTTC. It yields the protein CASRRLEGFSYEQYF.

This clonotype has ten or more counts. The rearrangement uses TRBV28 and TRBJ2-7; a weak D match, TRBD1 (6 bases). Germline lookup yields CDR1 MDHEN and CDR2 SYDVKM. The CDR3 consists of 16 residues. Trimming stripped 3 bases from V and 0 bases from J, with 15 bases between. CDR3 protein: CASSLAGTWSSYEQYF. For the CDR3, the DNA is TGTGCCAGCAGTTTGGCCGGGACATGGAGCTCCTACGAGCAGTACTTC.

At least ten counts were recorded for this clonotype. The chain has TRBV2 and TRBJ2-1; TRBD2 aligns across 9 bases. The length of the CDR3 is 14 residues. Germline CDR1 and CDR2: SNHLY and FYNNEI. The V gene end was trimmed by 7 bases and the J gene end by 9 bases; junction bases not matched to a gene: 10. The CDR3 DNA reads TGTGCCAGCATTTGGCTAGCGGGACAAAGTGAGCAGTTCTTC. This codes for CASIWLAGQSEQFF. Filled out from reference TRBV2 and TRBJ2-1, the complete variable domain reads EPEVTQTPSHQVTQMGQEVILRCVPISNHLYFYWYRQILGQKVEFLVSFYNNEISEKSEIFDDQFSVERPDGSNFTLKIRSTKLEDSAMYFCASIWLAGQSEQFFGPGTRLTVL.

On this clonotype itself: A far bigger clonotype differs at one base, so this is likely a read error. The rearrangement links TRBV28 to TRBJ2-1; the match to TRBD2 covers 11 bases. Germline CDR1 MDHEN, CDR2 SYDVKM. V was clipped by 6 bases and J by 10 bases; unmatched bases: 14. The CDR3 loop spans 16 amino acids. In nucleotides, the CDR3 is TGTGCCAGCAGCCTCGGGGTAGCGGGAGGGCGGTACGAGCAGTTCTTC. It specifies CASSLGVAGGRYEQFF.

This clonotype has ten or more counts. The CDR3 region is CASSTGETQYF. CDR3 sequence (DNA): TGTGCCAGCAGTACGGGGGAGACCCAGTACTTC. V and J are TRBV18 and TRBJ2-5; D is possibly TRBD2 (5 bases). Trimming left V 8 bases short and J 5 bases short, with 9 bases between. This CDR3 is built from 11 residues. Germline lookup yields CDR1 KGHSH and CDR2 LQKENI.

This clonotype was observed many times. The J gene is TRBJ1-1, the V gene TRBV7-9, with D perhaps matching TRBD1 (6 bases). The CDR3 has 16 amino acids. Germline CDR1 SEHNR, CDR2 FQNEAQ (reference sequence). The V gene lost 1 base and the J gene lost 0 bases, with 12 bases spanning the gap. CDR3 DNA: TGTGCCAGCAGCTTAGTAGGCAGGGGAATGAACACTGAAGCTTTCTTT. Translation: CASSLVGRGMNTEAFF.

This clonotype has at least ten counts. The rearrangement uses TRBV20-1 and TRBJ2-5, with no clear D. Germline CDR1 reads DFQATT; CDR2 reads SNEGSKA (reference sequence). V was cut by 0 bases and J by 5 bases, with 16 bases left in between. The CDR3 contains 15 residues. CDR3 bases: TGCAGTGCTAGAGATTTTCAGGTCGCGAAGGAGACCCAGTACTTC. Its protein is CSARDFQVAKETQYF.

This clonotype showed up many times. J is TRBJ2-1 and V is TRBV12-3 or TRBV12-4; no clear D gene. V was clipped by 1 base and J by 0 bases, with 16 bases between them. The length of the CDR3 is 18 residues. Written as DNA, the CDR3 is TGTGCCAGCAGTTTAGGTTACACGGGTTCTAGCTCCTACAATGAGCAGTTCTTC. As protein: CASSLGYTGSSSYNEQFF.

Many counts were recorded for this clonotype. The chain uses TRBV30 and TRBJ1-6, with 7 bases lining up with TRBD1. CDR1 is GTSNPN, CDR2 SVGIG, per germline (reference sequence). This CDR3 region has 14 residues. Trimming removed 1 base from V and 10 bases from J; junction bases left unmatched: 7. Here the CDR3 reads CAWSGRGPGSPLHF. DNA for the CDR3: TGTGCCTGGAGTGGTAGGGGGCCAGGGTCACCCCTCCACTTT.

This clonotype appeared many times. In nucleotides, the CDR3 is TGTGCCAGCAGCTTTGGGCAGGGGGTTGGCTCTGGGGCCAACGTCCTGACTTTC. Amino acids: CASSFGQGVGSGANVLTF. J is TRBJ2-6 and V is TRBV5-5, with 7 positions matching TRBD1. Germline loops: CDR1 SGHKS, CDR2 YYEKEE (reference sequence). Losses at the gene ends were 2 bases for V and 0 bases for J; bases not matched to a gene: 8. The CDR3 is made up of 18 amino acids.

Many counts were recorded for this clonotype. CDR3 coding DNA: TGTGCCAGCAGTGAGGCAGGGGCGGCCTACGAGCAGTACTTC. Residues: CASSEAGAAYEQYF. The rearrangement links TRBV6-1 to TRBJ2-7, with D maybe TRBD1 (6 bases). Germline V CDR1 and CDR2: MNHNS, SASEGT. V was cut by 3 bases and J by 2 bases, with 11 bases left in between. This CDR3 is built from 14 residues.

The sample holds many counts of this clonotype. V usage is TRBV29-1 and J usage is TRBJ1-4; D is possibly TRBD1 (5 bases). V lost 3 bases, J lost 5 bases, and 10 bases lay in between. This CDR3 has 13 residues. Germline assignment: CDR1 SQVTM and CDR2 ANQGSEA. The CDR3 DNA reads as TGCAGCGTTGAGGGGCCCTCAAATGAAAAACTGTTTTTT. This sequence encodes CSVEGPSNEKLFF.

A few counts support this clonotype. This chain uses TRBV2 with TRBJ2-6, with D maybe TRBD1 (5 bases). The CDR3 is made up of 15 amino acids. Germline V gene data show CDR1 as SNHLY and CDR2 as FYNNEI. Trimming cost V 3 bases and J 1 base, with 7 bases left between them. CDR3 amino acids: CASSDQGSGANVLTF. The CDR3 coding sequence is TGTGCCAGCAGTGATCAGGGATCTGGGGCCAACGTCCTGACTTTC.

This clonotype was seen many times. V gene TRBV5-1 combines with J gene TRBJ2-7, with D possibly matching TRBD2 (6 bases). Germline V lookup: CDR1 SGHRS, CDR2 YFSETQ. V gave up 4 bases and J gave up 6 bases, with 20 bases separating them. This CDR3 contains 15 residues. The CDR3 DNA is TGCGCCAGCAGCCCTCCTCGGGGGTCGGGGAGCGAGCAGTACTTC. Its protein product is CASSPPRGSGSEQYF.

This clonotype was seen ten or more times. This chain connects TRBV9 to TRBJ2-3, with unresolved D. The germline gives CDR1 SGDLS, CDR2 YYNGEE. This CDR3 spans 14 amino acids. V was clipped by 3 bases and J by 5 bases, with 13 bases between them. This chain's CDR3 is CASSASTWRDTQYF. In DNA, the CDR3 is TGTGCCAGCAGCGCCTCTACTTGGCGAGATACGCAGTATTTT.

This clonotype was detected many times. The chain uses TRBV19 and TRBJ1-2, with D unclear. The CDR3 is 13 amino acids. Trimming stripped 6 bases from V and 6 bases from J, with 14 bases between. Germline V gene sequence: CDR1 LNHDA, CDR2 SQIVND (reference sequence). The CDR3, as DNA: TGTGCCAGTAGCCCACTTTCCTACCATGGCTACACCTTC. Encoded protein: CASSPLSYHGYTF.

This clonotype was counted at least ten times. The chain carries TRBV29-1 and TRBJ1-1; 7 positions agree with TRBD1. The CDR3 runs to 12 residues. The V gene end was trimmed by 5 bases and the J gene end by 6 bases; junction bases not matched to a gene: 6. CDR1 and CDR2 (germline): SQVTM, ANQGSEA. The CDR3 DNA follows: TGCAGCGTTTCCGGGACAGTCTCTGAAGCTTTCTTT. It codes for CSVSGTVSEAFF.

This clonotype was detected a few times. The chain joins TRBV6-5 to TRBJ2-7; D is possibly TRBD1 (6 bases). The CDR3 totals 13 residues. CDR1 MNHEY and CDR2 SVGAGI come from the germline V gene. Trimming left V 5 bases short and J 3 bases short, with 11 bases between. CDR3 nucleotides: TGTGCCAGCAGTCGGACAGTCCACTACGAGCAGTACTTC. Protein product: CASSRTVHYEQYF.

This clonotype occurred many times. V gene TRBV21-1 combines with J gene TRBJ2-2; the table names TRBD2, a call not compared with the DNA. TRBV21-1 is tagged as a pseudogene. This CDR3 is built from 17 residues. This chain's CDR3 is CASSKESRIGNTGELFF. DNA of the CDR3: TGTGCCAGCAGCAAAGAGTCCAGGATCGGGAACACCGGGGAGCTGTTTTTT.

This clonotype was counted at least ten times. The CDR3 DNA follows: TGTGCCAGCAGCTTGGGTAACTACAATGAGCAGTTCTTC. Residues: CASSLGNYNEQFF. The V and J genes are TRBV11-3 and TRBJ2-1, with unresolved D. Trimming stripped 3 bases from V and 3 bases from J, with 6 bases between. The germline CDR1 and CDR2 sequences are SGHNT and YENEEA. The CDR3 consists of 13 residues.

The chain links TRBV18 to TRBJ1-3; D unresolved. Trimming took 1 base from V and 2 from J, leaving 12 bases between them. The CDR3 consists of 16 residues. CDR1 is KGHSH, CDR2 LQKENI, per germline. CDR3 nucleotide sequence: TGTGCCAGCTCACCACGAACCCAGCCTCCTGGAAACACCATATATTTT. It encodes CASSPRTQPPGNTIYF.

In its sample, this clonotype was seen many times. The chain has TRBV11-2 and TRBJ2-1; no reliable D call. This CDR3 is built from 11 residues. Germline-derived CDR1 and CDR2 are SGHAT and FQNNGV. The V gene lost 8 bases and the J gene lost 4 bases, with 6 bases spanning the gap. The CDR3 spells CASGNYNEQFF. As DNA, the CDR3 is TGTGCCAGCGGAAATTACAATGAGCAGTTCTTC.

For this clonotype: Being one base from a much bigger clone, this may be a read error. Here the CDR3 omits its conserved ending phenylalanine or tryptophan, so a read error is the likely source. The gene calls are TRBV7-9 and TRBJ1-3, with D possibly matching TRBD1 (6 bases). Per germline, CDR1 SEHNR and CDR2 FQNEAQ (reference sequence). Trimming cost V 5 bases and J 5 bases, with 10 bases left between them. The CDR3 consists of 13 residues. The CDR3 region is CASSIDRRNTIYS. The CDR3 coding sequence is TGTGCCAGCAGCATAGACAGGAGAAACACCATATATTCT.

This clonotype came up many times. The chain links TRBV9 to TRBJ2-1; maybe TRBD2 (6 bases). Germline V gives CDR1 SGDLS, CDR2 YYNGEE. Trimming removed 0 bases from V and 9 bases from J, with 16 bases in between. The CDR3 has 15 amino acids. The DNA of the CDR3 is TGTGCCAGCAGCGTAGATCCGGGAGTTTCACGTGAGCAGTTCTTC. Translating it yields CASSVDPGVSREQFF.

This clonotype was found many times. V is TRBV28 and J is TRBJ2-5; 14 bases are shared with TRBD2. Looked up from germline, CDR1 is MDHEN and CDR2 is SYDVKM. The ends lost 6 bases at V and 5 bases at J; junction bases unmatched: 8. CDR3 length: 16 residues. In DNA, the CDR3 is TGTGCCAGCAGGCTGGGGACTAGCGGGAGTCGGGAGACCCAGTACTTC. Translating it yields CASRLGTSGSRETQYF.

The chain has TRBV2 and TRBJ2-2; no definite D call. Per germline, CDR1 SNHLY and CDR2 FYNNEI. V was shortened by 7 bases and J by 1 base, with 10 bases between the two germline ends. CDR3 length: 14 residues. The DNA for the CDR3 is TGTGCCAGCACGGTAGTAAGGAACACCGGGGAGCTGTTTTTT. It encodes CASTVVRNTGELFF.

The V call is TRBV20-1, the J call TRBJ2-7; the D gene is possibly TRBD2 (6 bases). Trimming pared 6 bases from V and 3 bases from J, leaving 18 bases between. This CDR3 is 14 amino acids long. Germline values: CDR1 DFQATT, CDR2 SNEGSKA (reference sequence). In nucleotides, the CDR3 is TGCAGTGCCGAGGTCCCGGGAGCGGTCTACGAGCAGTACTTC. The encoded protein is CSAEVPGAVYEQYF.